These 15 T cell receptor beta chains were all obtained from the same sample, sequenced in a study of memory CD4+ T cells and cytomegalovirus serostatus. TCRdb's table, derived via immunoSEQ multiplex PCR, lists solely in-frame clones and lacks some. The sample holds about 59,000 clones, 80% to 85% seen once. The sort gate was single viable CD3+CD4+CD8-CD45RO+ cells for memory CD4+ T cells. Sequenced: memory CD4+ T cells from blood. These receptors were taken from an adult in good health and CMV-seronegative.

This chain connects TRBV5-1 to TRBJ1-2, with 8 bases that match TRBD1. The CDR3 totals 14 residues. V shed 0 bases and J 3 bases; nucleotides not matched to a gene: 1. Germline lookup yields CDR1 SGHRS and CDR2 YFSETQ. Written as DNA, the CDR3 is TGCGCCAGCAGCTTGGTGACAGGGGACTATGGCTACACCTTC. This sequence encodes CASSLVTGDYGYTF. Using reference TRBV5-1 and TRBJ1-2 for the parts outside the CDR3, the full variable domain is KAGVTQTPRYLIKTRGQQVTLSCSPISGHRSVSWYQQTPGQGLQFLFEYFSETQRNKGNFPGRFSGRQFSNSRSEMNVSTLELGDSALYLCASSLVTGDYGYTFGSGTRLTVV.

The chain links TRBV28 to TRBJ2-7, with D unresolved. This CDR3 spans 11 amino acids. Looked up from germline, CDR1 is MDHEN and CDR2 is SYDVKM. Trimming cost V 8 bases and J 0 bases, with 5 bases left between them. The CDR3 region has the DNA TGTGCCAGCCCGAGCTCCTACGAGCAGTACTTC. Translated, it gives CASPSSYEQYF. The whole variable domain, filled in from reference TRBV28 and TRBJ2-7, reads DVKVTQSSRYLVKRTGEKVFLECVQDMDHENMFWYRQDPGLGLRLIYFSYDVKMKEKGDIPEGYSVSREKKERFSLILESASTNQTSMYLCASPSSYEQYFGPGTRLTVT.

The chain recombines TRBV5-5 with TRBJ2-2, with D uncertain. The germline V and J ends were trimmed by 0 bases and 7 bases, with 4 bases remaining between them. The germline gives CDR1 SGHKS, CDR2 YYEKEE (reference sequence). This CDR3 spans 12 amino acids. The CDR3 reads CASSLGVGELFF. Here the CDR3 DNA reads TGTGCCAGCAGCTTGGGGGTCGGGGAGCTGTTTTTT.

This clone was seen more than once but under ten times. Other DNA sequences within the sample encode an identical CDR3. The rearrangement links TRBV5-1 to TRBJ2-2; perhaps TRBD2 as D (5 bases). This CDR3 region has 14 residues. Trimming removed 1 base at V and 2 bases at J, with 6 bases between. In germline, CDR1 is SGHRS, CDR2 YFSETQ. The CDR3 DNA follows: TGCGCCAGCAGCTTGTCGGGAAACACCGGGGAGCTGTTTTTT. This gives the protein CASSLSGNTGELFF.

There are a few counts of this clone. The J gene is TRBJ1-1, the V gene TRBV5-4; no definite D call. V shed 4 bases and J shed 2 bases, with 18 bases lying between them. The CDR3 extends over 16 amino acids. Germline CDR1 SGHNT, CDR2 YYREEE (reference sequence). CDR3 coding DNA: TGTGCCAGCAGCATTGGGCGGGGTGCGGGTAACACTGAAGCTTTCTTT. Translating it yields CASSIGRGAGNTEAFF.

As for this clone: The junction departs from germline at one end; a sequencing error may be responsible. The genes are TRBV7-7 and TRBJ2-3; either TRBD1 or TRBD2 may fit D (6 bases each). This CDR3 has 14 amino acids. Germline loops: CDR1 SSHAT, CDR2 FNYEAQ (reference sequence). The CDR3 region is CASSLGGNTDTQYF. The CDR3 DNA reads TGTGCTAGCAGCTTAGGGGGGAACACAGATACGCAGTATTTT. Full variable domain (missing parts from reference TRBV7-7 and TRBJ2-3): GAGVSQSPRYKVTKRGQDVTLRCDPISSHATLYWYQQALGQGPEFLTYFNYEAQPDKSGLPSDRFSAERPEGSISTLTIQRTEQRDSAMYRCASSLGGNTDTQYFGPGTRLTVL.

The chain employs TRBV27 and TRBJ2-7; 10 nucleotides line up with TRBD1. The CDR3 length is 16 residues. Germline CDR1 and CDR2: MNHEY and SMNVEV (reference sequence). J was trimmed by 2 bases and V by 3 bases; bases with no gene match: 7. The CDR3 region has the DNA TGTGCCAGCAGTTTGGGACCCGGGACAGGGGCCTACGAGCAGTACTTC. Its protein product is CASSLGPGTGAYEQYF.

The chain combines TRBV28 with TRBJ1-5; D gene uncertain. The V gene lost 3 bases and the J gene lost 0 bases, with 3 bases spanning the gap. CDR1 and CDR2 (germline): MDHEN, SYDVKM. CDR3 length: 13 residues. This CDR3 is CASSLVSNQPQHF. CDR3 in DNA: TGTGCCAGCAGTTTGGTTAGCAATCAGCCCCAGCATTTT.

J is TRBJ2-7 and V is TRBV6-1; 10 positions match TRBD1. With 1 base clipped from V and 3 bases from J, the junction kept 6 bases outside the gene matches. CDR1 is MNHNS and CDR2 is SASEGT in the germline V gene. The length of the CDR3 is 16 residues. The CDR3 region has the DNA TGTGCCAGCAGTGAAGGACTTTGGACAGGGGGCTACGAGCAGTACTTC. It yields the protein CASSEGLWTGGYEQYF.

This clone has just a few counts. This sequence joins TRBV28 and TRBJ1-3, with 9 bases fitting TRBD1. V shed 7 bases, J shed 4 bases, and the junction held 5 bases outside the gene matches. Germline lookup yields CDR1 MDHEN and CDR2 SYDVKM. The CDR3 runs 14 residues. DNA for the CDR3: TGTGCCAGCACCACAGGGGGCGCGGGAAACACCATATATTTT. Translated, it gives CASTTGGAGNTIYF.

The count of this clone is one. This chain uses TRBV11-3 with TRBJ1-1; D not resolved. Trimming cost V 0 bases and J 2 bases, with 7 bases left between them. Germline-derived CDR1 and CDR2 are SGHNT and YENEEA. The CDR3 runs 14 residues. This chain's CDR3 is CASSLDLQNTEAFF. The CDR3 DNA reads as TGTGCCAGCAGCTTAGATCTTCAAAACACTGAAGCTTTCTTT.

The rearrangement joins TRBV15 to TRBJ2-1; 11 positions match TRBD2. The trim removed 4 bases at V and 7 bases at J, leaving 9 bases unmatched. CDR1 and CDR2 from the germline V gene are LNHNV and YYDKDF (reference sequence). This CDR3 has 16 amino acids. CDR3 DNA: TGTGCCACCAGCATTAGAACCGGGACTAGCGGAAATGAGCAGTTCTTC. Protein product: CATSIRTGTSGNEQFF.

This clone was detected a few times. This chain uses TRBV5-6 with TRBJ2-2; 13 bases agree with TRBD2. This CDR3 contains 17 residues. Germline-derived CDR1 and CDR2 are SGHDT and YYEEEE. V lost 4 bases and J lost 5; bases outside the gene matches: 8. This CDR3 is CASSPIPTSGRTGELFF. The CDR3 DNA follows: TGTGCCAGCAGCCCCATACCGACTAGCGGGAGGACCGGGGAGCTGTTTTTT.

V and J are TRBV13 and TRBJ2-5; possible D gene TRBD2, 6 bases. Germline V gene lookup returns CDR1 PRHDT and CDR2 FYEKMQ (reference sequence). Trimming pared 2 bases from V and 5 bases from J, leaving 12 bases between. The CDR3 covers 14 residues. CDR3 region: CASSLIGGGETQYF. DNA for the CDR3: TGTGCCAGCAGCTTAATCGGGGGTGGCGAGACCCAGTACTTC. Variable domain in full (rest from reference TRBV13 and TRBJ2-5): AAGVIQSPRHLIKEKRETATLKCYPIPRHDTVYWYQQGPGQDPQFLISFYEKMQSDKGSIPDRFSAQQFSDYHSELNMSSLELGDSALYFCASSLIGGGETQYFGPGTRLLVL.

The chain has TRBV28 and TRBJ2-7; D uncertain. This CDR3 contains 13 residues. The V end was cut by 3 bases, the J end by 2 bases, with 8 bases between. Germline values: CDR1 MDHEN, CDR2 SYDVKM. The CDR3 nucleotides are TGTGCCAGCAGTTTTGAAATCCCCTACGAGCAGTACTTC. Its translation: CASSFEIPYEQYF.